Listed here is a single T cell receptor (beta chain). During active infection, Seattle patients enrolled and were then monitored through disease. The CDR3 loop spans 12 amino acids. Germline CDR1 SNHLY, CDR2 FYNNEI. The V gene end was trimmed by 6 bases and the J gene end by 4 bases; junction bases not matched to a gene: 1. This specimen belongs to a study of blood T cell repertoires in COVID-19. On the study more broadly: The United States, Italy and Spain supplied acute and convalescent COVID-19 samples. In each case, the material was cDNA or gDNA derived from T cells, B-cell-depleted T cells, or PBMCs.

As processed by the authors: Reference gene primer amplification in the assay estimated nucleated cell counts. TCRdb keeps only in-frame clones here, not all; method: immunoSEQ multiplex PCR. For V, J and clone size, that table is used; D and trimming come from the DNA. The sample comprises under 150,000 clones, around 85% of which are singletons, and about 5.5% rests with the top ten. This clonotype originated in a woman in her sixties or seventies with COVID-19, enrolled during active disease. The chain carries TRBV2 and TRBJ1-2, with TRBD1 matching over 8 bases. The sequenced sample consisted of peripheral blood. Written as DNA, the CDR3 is TGTGCCAGCAGGACAGGGGTCTATGGCTACACCTTC. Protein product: CASRTGVYGYTF.